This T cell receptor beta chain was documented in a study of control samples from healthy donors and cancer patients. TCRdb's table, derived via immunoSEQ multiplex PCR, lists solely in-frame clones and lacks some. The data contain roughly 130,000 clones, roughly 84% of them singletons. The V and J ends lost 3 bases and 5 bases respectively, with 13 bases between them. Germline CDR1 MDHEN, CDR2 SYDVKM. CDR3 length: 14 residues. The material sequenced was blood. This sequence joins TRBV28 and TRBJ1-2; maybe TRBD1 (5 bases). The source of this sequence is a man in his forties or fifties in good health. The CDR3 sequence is CASSLGRGRYGYTF. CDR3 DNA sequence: TGTGCCAGCAGTTTGGGTCGGGGACGGTATGGCTACACCTTC.